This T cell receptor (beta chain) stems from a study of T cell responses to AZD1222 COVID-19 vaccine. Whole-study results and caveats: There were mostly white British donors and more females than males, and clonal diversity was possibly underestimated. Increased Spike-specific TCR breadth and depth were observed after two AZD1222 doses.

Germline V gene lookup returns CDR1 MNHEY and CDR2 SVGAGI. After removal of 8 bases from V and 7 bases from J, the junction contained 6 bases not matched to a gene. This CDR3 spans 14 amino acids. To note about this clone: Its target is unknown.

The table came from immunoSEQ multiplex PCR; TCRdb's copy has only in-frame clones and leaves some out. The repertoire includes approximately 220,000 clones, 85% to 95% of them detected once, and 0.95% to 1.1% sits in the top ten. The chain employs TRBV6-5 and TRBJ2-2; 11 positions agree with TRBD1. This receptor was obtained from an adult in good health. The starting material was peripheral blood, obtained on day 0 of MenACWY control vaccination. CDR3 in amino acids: CASRTGGAGGELFF. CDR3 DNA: TGTGCCAGCCGGACAGGGGGCGCAGGCGGGGAGCTGTTTTTT.